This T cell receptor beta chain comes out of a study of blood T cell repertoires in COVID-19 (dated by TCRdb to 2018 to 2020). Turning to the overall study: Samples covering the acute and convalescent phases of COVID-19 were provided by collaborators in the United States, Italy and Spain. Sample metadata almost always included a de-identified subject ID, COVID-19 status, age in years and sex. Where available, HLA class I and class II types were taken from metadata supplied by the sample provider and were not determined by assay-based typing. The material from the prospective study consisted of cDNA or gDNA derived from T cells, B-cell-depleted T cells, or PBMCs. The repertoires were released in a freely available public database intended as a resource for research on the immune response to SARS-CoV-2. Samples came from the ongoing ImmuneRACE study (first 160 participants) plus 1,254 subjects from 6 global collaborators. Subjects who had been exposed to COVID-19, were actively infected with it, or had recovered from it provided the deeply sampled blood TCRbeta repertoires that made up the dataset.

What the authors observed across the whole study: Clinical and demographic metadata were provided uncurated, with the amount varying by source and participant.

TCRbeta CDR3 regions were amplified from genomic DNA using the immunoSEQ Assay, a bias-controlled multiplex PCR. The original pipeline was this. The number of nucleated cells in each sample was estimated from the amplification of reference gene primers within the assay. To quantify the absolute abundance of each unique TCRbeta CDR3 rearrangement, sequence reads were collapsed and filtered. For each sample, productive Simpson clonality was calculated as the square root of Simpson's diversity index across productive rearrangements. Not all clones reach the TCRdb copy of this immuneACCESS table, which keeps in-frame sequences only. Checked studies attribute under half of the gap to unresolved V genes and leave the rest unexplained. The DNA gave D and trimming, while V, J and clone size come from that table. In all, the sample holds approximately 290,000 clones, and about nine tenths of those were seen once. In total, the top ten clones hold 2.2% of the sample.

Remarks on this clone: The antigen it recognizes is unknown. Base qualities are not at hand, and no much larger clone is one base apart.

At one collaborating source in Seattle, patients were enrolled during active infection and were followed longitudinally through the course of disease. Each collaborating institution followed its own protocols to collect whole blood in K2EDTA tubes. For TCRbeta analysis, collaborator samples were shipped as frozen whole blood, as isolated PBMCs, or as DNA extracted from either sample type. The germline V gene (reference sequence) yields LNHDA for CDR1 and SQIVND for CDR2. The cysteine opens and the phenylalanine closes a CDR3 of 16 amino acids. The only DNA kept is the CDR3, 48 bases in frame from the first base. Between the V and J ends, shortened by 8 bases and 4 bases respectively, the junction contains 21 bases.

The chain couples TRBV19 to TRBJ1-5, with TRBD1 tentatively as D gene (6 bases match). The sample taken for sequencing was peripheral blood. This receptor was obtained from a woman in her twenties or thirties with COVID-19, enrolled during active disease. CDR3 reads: CASVYSQGTGNQPQHF. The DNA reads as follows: TGTGCCAGTGTCTACTCCCAGGGGACGGGGAATCAGCCCCAGCATTTT.